The rows below give T cell receptor beta chains drawn from one sample of a study of shared T cell receptors in the human thymus. The assay was immunoSEQ multiplex PCR, and TCRdb's table has in-frame clones only and misses some. The data show about 610,000 clones, roughly 90% seen once. This same sample was also part of a study on human thymus T cells.

What was sequenced was thymocytes. These TCRs come from a boy in the first two years of life with a congenital heart defect. Both conserved end residues are part of each CDR3. The order of the fields is V gene, J gene, CDR3 length, CDR3 protein.

v_gene: TRBV6-6
j_gene: TRBJ1-3
len: 15
CDR3aa: CASSDMGTDGNTIYF

v_gene: TRBV12-5
j_gene: TRBJ1-6
len: 17
CDR3aa: CASARSGISSYNSPLHF

v_gene: TRBV4-2
j_gene: TRBJ2-1
len: 16
CDR3aa: CASSYGEVSSYNEQFF

v_gene: TRBV4-3
j_gene: TRBJ2-2
len: 17
CDR3aa: CASSQKSGSLDTGELFF

v_gene: TRBV7-9
j_gene: TRBJ2-5
len: 17
CDR3aa: CASSPGLAGGWYETQYF

v_gene: TRBV5-6
j_gene: TRBJ2-7
len: 15
CDR3aa: CASSRPGTPDYEQYF

v_gene: TRBV28
j_gene: TRBJ1-2
len: 16
CDR3aa: CASGSQRNTSGYGYTF

v_gene: TRBV15
j_gene: TRBJ2-3
len: 21
CDR3aa: CATTNAGLAGSTRTSTDTQYF

v_gene: TRBV7-8
j_gene: TRBJ2-2
len: 16
CDR3aa: CASSWHRTGSTGELFF

v_gene: TRBV4-3
j_gene: TRBJ2-7
len: 14
CDR3aa: CASSMRYFSYEQYF

v_gene: TRBV15
j_gene: TRBJ2-4
len: 19
CDR3aa: CATSKEDRGKWTSKNIQYF

v_gene: TRBV4-2
j_gene: TRBJ2-6
len: 16
CDR3aa: CASSQGGLSGANVLTF

v_gene: TRBV6-4
j_gene: TRBJ2-1
len: 15
CDR3aa: CASSVSPGLATQQFF

v_gene: TRBV4-2
j_gene: TRBJ2-5
len: 14
CDR3aa: CASSQDGGSQTQYF

v_gene: TRBV6-5
j_gene: TRBJ1-5
len: 14
CDR3aa: CASRGLTDHQPQHF

v_gene: TRBV11-2
j_gene: TRBJ2-2
len: 15
CDR3aa: CASSPGGPGTGELFF

v_gene: TRBV10-3
j_gene: TRBJ2-7
len: 16
CDR3aa: CAISEPQEGSSYEQYF

v_gene: TRBV29-1
j_gene: TRBJ2-3
len: 13
CDR3aa: CSVVQGNTDTQYF

v_gene: TRBV4-1
j_gene: TRBJ1-4
len: 16
CDR3aa: CASSQATGDRNEKLFF

v_gene: TRBV6-1
j_gene: TRBJ1-1
len: 15
CDR3aa: CASSDRTGGITEAFF

v_gene: TRBV6-5
j_gene: TRBJ1-2
len: 16
CDR3aa: CASSYSGLSSNYGYTF

v_gene: TRBV7-9
j_gene: TRBJ2-3
len: 15
CDR3aa: CASRNRERGTDTQYF

v_gene: TRBV27
j_gene: TRBJ1-1
len: 18
CDR3aa: CASSPKAQGGGEDTEAFF

v_gene: TRBV7-6
j_gene: TRBJ2-7
len: 18
CDR3aa: CASSTGLAGGPEPNEQYF

v_gene: TRBV10-1
j_gene: TRBJ2-7
len: 17
CDR3aa: CASSESSGGTPAYEQYF

v_gene: TRBV11-2
j_gene: TRBJ2-7
len: 17
CDR3aa: CASSLTPGGRGSYEQYF

v_gene: TRBV7-6
j_gene: TRBJ2-7
len: 13
CDR3aa: CASSREAPYEQYF

v_gene: TRBV7-7
j_gene: TRBJ1-4
len: 14
CDR3aa: CASSLGRGDEKLFF